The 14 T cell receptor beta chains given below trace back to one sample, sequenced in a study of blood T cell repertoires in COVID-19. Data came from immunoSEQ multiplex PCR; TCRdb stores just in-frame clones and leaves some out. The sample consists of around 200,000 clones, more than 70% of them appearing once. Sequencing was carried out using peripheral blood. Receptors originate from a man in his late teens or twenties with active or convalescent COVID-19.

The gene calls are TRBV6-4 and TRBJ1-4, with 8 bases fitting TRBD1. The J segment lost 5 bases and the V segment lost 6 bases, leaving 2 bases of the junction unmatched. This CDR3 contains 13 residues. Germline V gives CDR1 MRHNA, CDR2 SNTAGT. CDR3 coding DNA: TGTGCCAGCAGCAGGGGGCCGAATGAAAAACTGTTTTTT. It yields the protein CASSRGPNEKLFF.

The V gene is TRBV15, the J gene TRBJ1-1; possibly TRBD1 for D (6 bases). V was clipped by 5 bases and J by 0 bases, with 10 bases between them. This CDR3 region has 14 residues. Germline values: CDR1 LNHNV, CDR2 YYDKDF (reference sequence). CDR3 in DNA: TGTGCCACCAGCCTCCGGGACATGAACACTGAAGCTTTCTTT. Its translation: CATSLRDMNTEAFF.

In DNA, the CDR3 is TGTGCCAGCAGCTCATCGACAGGGTCGAGATCACCCCTCCACTTT. It yields the protein CASSSSTGSRSPLHF. The chain uses TRBV7-2 and TRBJ1-6, with 7 bases fitting TRBD1. Germline V CDR1 and CDR2: SGHTA, FQGNSA. The CDR3 loop spans 15 amino acids. After removal of 4 bases from V and 10 bases from J, the junction contained 10 bases not matched to a gene.

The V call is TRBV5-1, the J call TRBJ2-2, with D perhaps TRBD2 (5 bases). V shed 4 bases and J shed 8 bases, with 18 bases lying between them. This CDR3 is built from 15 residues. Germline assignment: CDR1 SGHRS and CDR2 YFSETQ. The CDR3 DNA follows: TGCGCCAGCAGCCTGGCCCCTGGAGCGGCGGGGGAGCTGTTTTTT. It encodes CASSLAPGAAGELFF. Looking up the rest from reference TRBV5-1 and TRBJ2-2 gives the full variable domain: KAGVTQTPRYLIKTRGQQVTLSCSPISGHRSVSWYQQTPGQGLQFLFEYFSETQRNKGNFPGRFSGRQFSNSRSEMNVSTLELGDSALYLCASSLAPGAAGELFFGEGSRLTVL.

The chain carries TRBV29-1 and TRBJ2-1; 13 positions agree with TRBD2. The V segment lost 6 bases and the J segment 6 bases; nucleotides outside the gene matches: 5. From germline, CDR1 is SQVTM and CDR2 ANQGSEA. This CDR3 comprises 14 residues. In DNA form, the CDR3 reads TGCAGCGTCCTAGGACTAGCGGGAGCCAATGAGCAGTTCTTC. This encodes CSVLGLAGANEQFF.

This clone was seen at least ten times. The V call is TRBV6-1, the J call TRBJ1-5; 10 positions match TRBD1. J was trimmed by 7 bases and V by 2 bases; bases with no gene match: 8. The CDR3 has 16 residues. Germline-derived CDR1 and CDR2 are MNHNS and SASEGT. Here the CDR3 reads CASSEKGGTGAQPQHF. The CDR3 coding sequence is TGTGCCAGCAGTGAAAAAGGCGGGACAGGGGCCCAGCCCCAGCATTTT.

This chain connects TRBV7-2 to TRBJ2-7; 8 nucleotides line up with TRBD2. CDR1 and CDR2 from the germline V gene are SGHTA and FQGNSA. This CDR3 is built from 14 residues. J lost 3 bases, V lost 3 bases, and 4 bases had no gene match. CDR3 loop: CASSFSGARYEQYF. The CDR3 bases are TGTGCCAGCAGCTTTAGCGGGGCGCGCTACGAGCAGTACTTC.

CDR3 nucleotide sequence: TGTGCCAGCAGCAAAGAGACAGTACCCTACGAGCAGTACTTC. It is translated as CASSKETVPYEQYF. The J gene is TRBJ2-7, the V gene TRBV21-1; TRBD1, the table's D call, lacks a check against the DNA. TRBV21-1 is labeled a pseudogene. The CDR3 runs 14 residues.

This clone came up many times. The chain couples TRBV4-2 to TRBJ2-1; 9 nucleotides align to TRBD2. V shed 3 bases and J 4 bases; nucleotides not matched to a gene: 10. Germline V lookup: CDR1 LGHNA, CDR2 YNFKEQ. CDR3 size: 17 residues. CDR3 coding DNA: TGTGCCAGCAGCCAGGGTTTCGCGGGAGGGGGGTACAATGAGCAGTTCTTC. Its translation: CASSQGFAGGGYNEQFF.

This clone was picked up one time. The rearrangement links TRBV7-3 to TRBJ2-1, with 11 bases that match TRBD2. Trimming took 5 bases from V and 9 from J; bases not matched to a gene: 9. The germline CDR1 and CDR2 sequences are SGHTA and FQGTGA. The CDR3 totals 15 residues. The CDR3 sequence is CASSSSGGAAGEQFF. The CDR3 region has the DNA TGTGCCAGCAGCAGTAGCGGGGGGGCCGCCGGTGAGCAGTTCTTC. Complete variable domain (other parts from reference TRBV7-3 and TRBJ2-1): GAGVSQTPSNKVTEKGKYVELRCDPISGHTALYWYRQSLGQGPEFLIYFQGTGAADDSGLPNDRFFAVRPEGSVSTLKIQRTERGDSAVYLCASSSSGGAAGEQFFGPGTRLTVL.

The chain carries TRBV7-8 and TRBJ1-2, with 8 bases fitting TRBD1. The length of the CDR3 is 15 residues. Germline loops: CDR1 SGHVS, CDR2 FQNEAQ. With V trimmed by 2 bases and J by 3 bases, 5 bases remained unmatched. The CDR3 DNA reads TGTGCCAGCAGCTTACAGGGGGCGGGGGACTATGGCTACACCTTC. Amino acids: CASSLQGAGDYGYTF.

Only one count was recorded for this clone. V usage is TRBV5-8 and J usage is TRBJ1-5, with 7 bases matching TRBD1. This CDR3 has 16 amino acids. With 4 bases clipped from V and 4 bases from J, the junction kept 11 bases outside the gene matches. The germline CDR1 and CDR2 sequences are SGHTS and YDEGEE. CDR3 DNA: TGTGCCAGCAGCCCAGACCGGGGGACAGAAAATCAGCCCCAGCATTTT. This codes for CASSPDRGTENQPQHF.

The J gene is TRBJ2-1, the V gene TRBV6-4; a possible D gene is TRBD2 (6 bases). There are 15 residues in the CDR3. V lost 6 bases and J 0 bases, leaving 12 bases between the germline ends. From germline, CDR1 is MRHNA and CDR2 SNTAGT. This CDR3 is CASRQDGSSYNEQFF. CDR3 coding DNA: TGTGCCAGCAGACAGGACGGGAGCTCCTACAATGAGCAGTTCTTC.

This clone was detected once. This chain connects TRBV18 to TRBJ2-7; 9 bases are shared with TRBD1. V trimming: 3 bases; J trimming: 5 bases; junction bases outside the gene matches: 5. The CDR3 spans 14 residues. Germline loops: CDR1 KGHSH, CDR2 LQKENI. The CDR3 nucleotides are TGTGCCAGCTCACCTAGGACAGGGGTCGACGAGCAGTACTTC. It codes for CASSPRTGVDEQYF.